The source of this T cell receptor (beta chain) is a study of PD-1 blockade in classical Hodgkin lymphoma. Study-level findings and limits: Exclusion was applied to patients who started nivolumab under 1 year after ASCT. Repertoires differed for reasons still undefined, possibly disease activity or prior therapy. Complete responders' baseline diversity resembled that of newly diagnosed patients.

Notes on this clone: As yet, its antigen is unknown.

Each and every patient relapsed after autologous stem cell transplantation, and patients got differing brentuximab vedotin exposure. The method was immunoSEQ multiplex PCR; TCRdb's version includes in-frame clones alone and lacks a portion of them. The sample consists of some 18,000 clones, around 80% of them appearing once. Sample: peripheral blood mononuclear cells (PBMCs), taken before the second cycle of nivolumab. The TCR comes from a human donor with classical Hodgkin lymphoma.

CDR3 sequence (DNA): TGTGCCAGCAGTGAATCGAGGGCTGGGGCCAACGTCCTGACTTTC. This gives the protein CASSESRAGANVLTF. V is TRBV25-1 and J is TRBJ2-6; the D gene is possibly TRBD2 (5 bases). The germline V and J ends were trimmed by 1 base and 2 bases, with 6 bases remaining between them. CDR1 and CDR2 (germline): MGHDK, SYGVNS. The CDR3 covers 15 residues.